The 8 T cell receptor beta chains below were found in one sample sequenced in a study of cytomegalovirus exposure and HLA in healthy donors (dated by TCRdb to about 2017). Libraries were made using the immunoSEQ multiplex PCR assay. A mixture of 60 forward primers for TCR Vbeta segments and 13 reverse primers for TCR Jbeta segments was used in the multiplex PCR. The clones in this table, taken by TCRdb from immuneACCESS, are in-frame only. Not every clone is retained; where verified, under half of the shortfall comes from an unresolved V gene, and the cause of the rest is unknown. The sample table holds about 200,000 clones, of which 75% to 90% were seen once. Roughly 0.33% of the sample is held by the ten biggest clonotypes. Sequencing was performed on PBMCs. The receptors stem from a woman between 25 and 40 years old in good health and CMV-seronegative.

This CDR3 reads CASSRVVGSSYEQYF. CDR3 nucleotides: TGTGCCAGCAGCCGCGTCGTCGGGTCCTCCTACGAGCAGTACTTC. This chain links TRBV7-2 with TRBJ2-7; D is ambiguous. This CDR3 region has 15 residues. Germline V CDR1 and CDR2: SGHTA, FQGNSA. The V gene lost 5 bases and the J gene lost 0 bases, with 14 bases spanning the gap.

V gene TRBV6-1 combines with J gene TRBJ1-1; the match to TRBD1 covers 8 bases. The CDR3 sequence is 11 residues long. The V and J ends lost 5 bases and 8 bases, in that order; junction bases with no gene match: 1. Germline-derived CDR1 and CDR2 are MNHNS and SASEGT. CDR3 coding DNA: TGTGCCAGCAGTAGGACAGGGGAAGCTTTCTTT. Protein: CASSRTGEAFF.

The gene calls are TRBV28 and TRBJ2-5; 13 positions match TRBD2. The CDR3 contains 14 residues. V lost 6 bases and J lost 6; bases outside the gene matches: 4. From germline, CDR1 is MDHEN and CDR2 SYDVKM. CDR3 sequence reads: CASRTSGGIKTQYF. The CDR3 DNA is TGTGCCAGCAGGACTAGCGGGGGGATAAAGACCCAGTACTTC. Together with reference TRBV28 and TRBJ2-5, the CDR3 gives the full variable domain: DVKVTQSSRYLVKRTGEKVFLECVQDMDHENMFWYRQDPGLGLRLIYFSYDVKMKEKGDIPEGYSVSREKKERFSLILESASTNQTSMYLCASRTSGGIKTQYFGPGTRLLVL.

The gene calls are TRBV28 and TRBJ2-5; no clear D gene. Trimming left V 6 bases short and J 4 bases short, with 12 bases between. Germline V gene sequence: CDR1 MDHEN, CDR2 SYDVKM. CDR3 length equals 13 residues. The CDR3 DNA reads as TGTGCCAGCAGGAGGTCAGTCGGAGAGACCCAGTACTTC. Its protein is CASRRSVGETQYF.

The chain employs TRBV7-9 and TRBJ1-1; D is unclear. The V end was cut by 2 bases, the J end by 2 bases, with 9 bases between. The germline CDR1 and CDR2 sequences are SEHNR and FQNEAQ (reference sequence). The CDR3 sequence is 14 residues long. The CDR3 sequence: CASSLNSLNTEAFF. The CDR3 bases are TGTGCCAGCAGCTTAAACAGTCTAAACACTGAAGCTTTCTTT.

This chain connects TRBV7-2 to TRBJ2-7; D remains ambiguous. V lost 1 base and J lost 3, with 19 bases in between. CDR3 size: 17 residues. Germline V CDR1 and CDR2: SGHTA, FQGNSA. CDR3 coding DNA: TGTGCCAGCAGCTTAGGACCCTCCCGACTCGGTTACTACGAGCAGTACTTC. It encodes CASSLGPSRLGYYEQYF.

The DNA for the CDR3 is TGTGCCAGCAGCTTGGGGTTAGCGGCCCTCTACGAGCAGTACTTC. Protein product: CASSLGLAALYEQYF. The chain carries TRBV11-1 and TRBJ2-7; possible D gene TRBD2, 6 bases. The CDR3 is 15 residues long. The V end lost 3 bases, the J end lost 3 bases, and 15 bases lay between the germline ends. Germline V gives CDR1 SGHAT, CDR2 FQDESV (reference sequence).

This rearrangement joins TRBV6-6 to TRBJ1-2; 10 nucleotides match TRBD1. V dropped 4 bases and J dropped 5; count of bases not matched to a gene: 7. Germline V gene data show CDR1 as MNHNY and CDR2 as SVGAGI (reference sequence). The length of the CDR3 is 15 residues. The CDR3: CASSSPGTGVYGYTF. CDR3 DNA sequence: TGTGCCAGCAGTTCCCCAGGGACAGGGGTTTATGGCTACACCTTC.